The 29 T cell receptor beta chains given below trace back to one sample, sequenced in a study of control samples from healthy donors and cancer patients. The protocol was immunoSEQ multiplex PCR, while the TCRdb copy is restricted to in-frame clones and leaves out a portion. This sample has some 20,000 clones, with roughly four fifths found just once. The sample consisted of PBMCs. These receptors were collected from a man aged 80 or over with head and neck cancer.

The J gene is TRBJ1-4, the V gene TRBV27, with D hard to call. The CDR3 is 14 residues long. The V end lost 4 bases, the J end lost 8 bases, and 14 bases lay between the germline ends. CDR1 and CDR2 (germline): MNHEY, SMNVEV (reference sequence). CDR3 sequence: CASSSLDRGEKLFF. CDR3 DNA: TGTGCCAGCAGTTCCTTAGATCGCGGGGAAAAACTGTTTTTT.

The CDR3 loop is CASSTGVGYGYTF. CDR3 DNA: TGTGCCAGCAGTACAGGGGTCGGCTATGGCTACACCTTC. The chain links TRBV6-5 to TRBJ1-2; the match to TRBD1 covers 7 bases. Looked up from germline, CDR1 is MNHEY and CDR2 is SVGAGI. J gave up 4 bases and V 5 bases, and 4 bases lay outside the gene matches. The CDR3 runs 13 residues.

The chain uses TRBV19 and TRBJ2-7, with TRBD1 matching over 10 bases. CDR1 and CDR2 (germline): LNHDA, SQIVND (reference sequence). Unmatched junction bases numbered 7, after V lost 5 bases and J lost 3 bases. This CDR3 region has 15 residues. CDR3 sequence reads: CASSLGTGVVYEQYF. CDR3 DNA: TGTGCCAGTAGTCTAGGGACAGGGGTTGTCTACGAGCAGTACTTC. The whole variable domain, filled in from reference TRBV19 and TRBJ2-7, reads DGGITQSPKYLFRKEGQNVTLSCEQNLNHDAMYWYRQDPGQGLRLIYYSQIVNDFQKGDIAEGYSVSREKKESFPLTVTSAQKNPTAFYLCASSLGTGVVYEQYFGPGTRLTVT.

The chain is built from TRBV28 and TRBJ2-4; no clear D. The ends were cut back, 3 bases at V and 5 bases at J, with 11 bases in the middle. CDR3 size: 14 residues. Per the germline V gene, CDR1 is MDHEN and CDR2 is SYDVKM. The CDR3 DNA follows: TGTGCCAGCAGTTTTGTGGGGAACCAAAACATTCAGTACTTC. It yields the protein CASSFVGNQNIQYF. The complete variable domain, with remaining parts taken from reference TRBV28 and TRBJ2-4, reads DVKVTQSSRYLVKRTGEKVFLECVQDMDHENMFWYRQDPGLGLRLIYFSYDVKMKEKGDIPEGYSVSREKKERFSLILESASTNQTSMYLCASSFVGNQNIQYFGAGTRLSVL.

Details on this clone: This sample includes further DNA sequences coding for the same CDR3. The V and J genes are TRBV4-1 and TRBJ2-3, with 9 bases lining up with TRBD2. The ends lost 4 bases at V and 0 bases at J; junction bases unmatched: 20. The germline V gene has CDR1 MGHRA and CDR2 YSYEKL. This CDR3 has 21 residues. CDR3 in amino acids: CASSRYRGGPSGDTSTDTQYF. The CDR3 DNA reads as TGCGCCAGCAGCCGTTATAGGGGGGGGCCTAGCGGGGACACTAGCACAGATACGCAGTATTTT.

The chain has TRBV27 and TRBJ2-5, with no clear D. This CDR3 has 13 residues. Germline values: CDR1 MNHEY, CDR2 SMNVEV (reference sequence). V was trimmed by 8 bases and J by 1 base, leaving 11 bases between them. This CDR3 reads CASAFNIQETQYF. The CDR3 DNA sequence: TGTGCCAGCGCCTTTAACATCCAAGAGACCCAGTACTTC.

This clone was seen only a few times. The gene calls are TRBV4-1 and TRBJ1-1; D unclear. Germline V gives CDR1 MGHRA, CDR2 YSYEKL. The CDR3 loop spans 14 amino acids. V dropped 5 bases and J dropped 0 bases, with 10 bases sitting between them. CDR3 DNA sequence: TGCGCCAGCAGCACGCGCGGAATGAACACTGAAGCTTTCTTT. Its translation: CASSTRGMNTEAFF.

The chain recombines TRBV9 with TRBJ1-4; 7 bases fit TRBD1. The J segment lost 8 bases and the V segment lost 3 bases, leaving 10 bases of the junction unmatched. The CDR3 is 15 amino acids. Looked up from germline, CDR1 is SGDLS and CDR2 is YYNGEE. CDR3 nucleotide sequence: TGTGCCAGCAGCGCCCAGGGGGGCCCGAGAGAAAAACTGTTTTTT. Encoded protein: CASSAQGGPREKLFF.

Here the CDR3 reads CASSLSWDSSYEQYF. The CDR3 DNA follows: TGTGCCAGCAGTTTATCGTGGGACAGTTCCTACGAGCAGTACTTC. The rearrangement links TRBV27 to TRBJ2-7, with 7 bases fitting TRBD1. This CDR3 spans 15 amino acids. V lost 0 bases to trimming and J lost 1 base; unmatched junction nucleotides: 3. In germline, CDR1 is MNHEY, CDR2 SMNVEV (reference sequence).

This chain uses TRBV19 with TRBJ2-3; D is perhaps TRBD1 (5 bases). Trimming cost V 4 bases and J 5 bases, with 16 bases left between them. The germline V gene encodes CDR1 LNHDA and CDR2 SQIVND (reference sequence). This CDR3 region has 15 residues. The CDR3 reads CASSSRQFGGDTQYF. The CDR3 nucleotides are TGTGCCAGTAGTAGCCGACAGTTTGGTGGAGATACGCAGTATTTT. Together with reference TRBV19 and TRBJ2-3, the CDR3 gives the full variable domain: DGGITQSPKYLFRKEGQNVTLSCEQNLNHDAMYWYRQDPGQGLRLIYYSQIVNDFQKGDIAEGYSVSREKKESFPLTVTSAQKNPTAFYLCASSSRQFGGDTQYFGPGTRLTVL.

CDR3 in amino acids: CASREGRVGTEAFF. CDR3 DNA sequence: TGCGCCAGCAGGGAGGGACGGGTGGGCACTGAAGCTTTCTTT. The chain couples TRBV5-1 to TRBJ1-1; a weak D match, TRBD1 (5 bases). This CDR3 is built from 14 residues. From germline, CDR1 is SGHRS and CDR2 YFSETQ. Trimming took 5 bases from V and 4 from J, leaving 15 bases between them.

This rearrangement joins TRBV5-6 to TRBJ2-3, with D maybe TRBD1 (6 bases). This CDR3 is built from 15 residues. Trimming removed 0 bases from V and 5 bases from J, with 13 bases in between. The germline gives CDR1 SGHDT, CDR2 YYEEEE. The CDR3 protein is CASSLDSGVGDTQYF. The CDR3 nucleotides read TGTGCCAGCAGCTTGGACTCAGGGGTAGGAGATACGCAGTATTTT.

The CDR3 reads CASSPVGGYEQYF. For the CDR3, the DNA is TGCGCCAGCAGCCCGGTTGGGGGCTACGAGCAGTACTTC. The V gene is TRBV4-1, the J gene TRBJ2-7; D tentatively reads TRBD1 or TRBD2 (5 bases each). This CDR3 has 13 amino acids. V lost 4 bases and J 3 bases, leaving 10 bases between the germline ends. CDR1 MGHRA and CDR2 YSYEKL come from the germline V gene.

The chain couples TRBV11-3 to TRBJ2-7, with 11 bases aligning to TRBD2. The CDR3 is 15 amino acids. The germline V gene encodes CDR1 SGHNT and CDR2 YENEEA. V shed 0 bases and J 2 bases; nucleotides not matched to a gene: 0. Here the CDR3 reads CASSLELAGAYEQYF. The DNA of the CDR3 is TGTGCCAGCAGCTTAGAACTAGCGGGGGCCTACGAGCAGTACTTC.

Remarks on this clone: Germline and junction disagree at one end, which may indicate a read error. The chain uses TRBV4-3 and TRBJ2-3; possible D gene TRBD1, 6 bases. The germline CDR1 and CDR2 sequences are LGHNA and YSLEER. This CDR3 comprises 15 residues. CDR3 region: CVSSRGGLKTDTQYF. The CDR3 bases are TGCGTCAGCAGCCGTGGGGGCTTAAAGACAGATACGCAGTATTTT.

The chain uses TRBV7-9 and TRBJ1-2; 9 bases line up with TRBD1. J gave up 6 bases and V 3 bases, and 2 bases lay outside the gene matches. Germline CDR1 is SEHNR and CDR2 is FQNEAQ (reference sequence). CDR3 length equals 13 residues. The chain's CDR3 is CASSLGTGNGYTF. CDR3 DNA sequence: TGTGCCAGCAGCTTGGGGACAGGGAATGGCTACACCTTC.

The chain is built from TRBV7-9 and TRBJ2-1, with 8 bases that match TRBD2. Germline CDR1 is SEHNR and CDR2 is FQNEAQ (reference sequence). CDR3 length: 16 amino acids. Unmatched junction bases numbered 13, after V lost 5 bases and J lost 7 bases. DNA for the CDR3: TGTGCCAGCAGCCACCCCTTAAGCGGGAGCGGGAATGAGCAGTTCTTC. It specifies CASSHPLSGSGNEQFF. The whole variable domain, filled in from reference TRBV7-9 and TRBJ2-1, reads DTGVSQNPRHKITKRGQNVTFRCDPISEHNRLYWYRQTLGQGPEFLTYFQNEAQLEKSRLLSDRFSAERPKGSFSTLEIQRTEQGDSAMYLCASSHPLSGSGNEQFFGPGTRLTVL.

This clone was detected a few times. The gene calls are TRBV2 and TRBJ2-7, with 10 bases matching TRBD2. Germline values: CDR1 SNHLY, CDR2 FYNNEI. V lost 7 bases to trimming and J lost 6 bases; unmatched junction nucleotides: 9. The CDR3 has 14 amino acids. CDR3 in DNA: TGTGCCAGCAAACCCTCTAGCGGGAGAGGCGAGCAGTACTTC. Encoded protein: CASKPSSGRGEQYF.

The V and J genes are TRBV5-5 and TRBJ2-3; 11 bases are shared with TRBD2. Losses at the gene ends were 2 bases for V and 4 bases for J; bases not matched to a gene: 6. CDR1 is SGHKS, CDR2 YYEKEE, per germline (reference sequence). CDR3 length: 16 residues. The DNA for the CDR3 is TGTGCCAGCAGCTTTTCGCTAGCGGGAGGACCAGATACGCAGTATTTT. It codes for CASSFSLAGGPDTQYF.

CDR3 in amino acids: CASSSRLAGDPYNEQFF. The CDR3 DNA follows: TGTGCCAGCAGCTCCCGACTAGCGGGAGACCCCTACAATGAGCAGTTCTTC. This sequence joins TRBV7-8 and TRBJ2-1; 12 positions match TRBD2. The J segment lost 2 bases and the V segment lost 4 bases, leaving 6 bases of the junction unmatched. CDR1 is SGHVS and CDR2 is FQNEAQ in the germline V gene. This CDR3 has 17 amino acids.

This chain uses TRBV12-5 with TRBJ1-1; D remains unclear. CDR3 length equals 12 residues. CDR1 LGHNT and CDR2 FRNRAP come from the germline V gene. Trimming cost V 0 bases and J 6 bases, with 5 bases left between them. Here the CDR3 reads CASGLVRAEAFF. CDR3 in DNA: TGTGCTAGTGGTTTGGTACGAGCTGAAGCTTTCTTT.

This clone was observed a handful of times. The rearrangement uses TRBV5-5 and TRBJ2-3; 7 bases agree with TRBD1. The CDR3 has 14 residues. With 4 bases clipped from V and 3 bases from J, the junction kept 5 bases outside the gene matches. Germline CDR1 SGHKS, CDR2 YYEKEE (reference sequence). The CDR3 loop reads CASSGGQLTDTQYF. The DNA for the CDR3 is TGTGCCAGCAGCGGGGGACAGCTAACAGATACGCAGTATTTT.

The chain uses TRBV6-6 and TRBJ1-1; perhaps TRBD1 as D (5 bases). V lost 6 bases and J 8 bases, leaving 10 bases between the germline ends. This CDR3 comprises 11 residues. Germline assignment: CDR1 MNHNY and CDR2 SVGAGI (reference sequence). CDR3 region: CASSPDREAFF. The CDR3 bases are TGTGCCAGCAGCCCCGACAGAGAAGCTTTCTTT.

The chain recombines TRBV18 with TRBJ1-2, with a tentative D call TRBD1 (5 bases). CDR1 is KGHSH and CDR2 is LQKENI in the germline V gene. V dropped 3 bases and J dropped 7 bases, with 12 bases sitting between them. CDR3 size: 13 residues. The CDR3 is CASSPRDEGGYTF. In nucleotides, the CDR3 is TGTGCCAGCTCACCCCGGGACGAGGGTGGCTACACCTTC.

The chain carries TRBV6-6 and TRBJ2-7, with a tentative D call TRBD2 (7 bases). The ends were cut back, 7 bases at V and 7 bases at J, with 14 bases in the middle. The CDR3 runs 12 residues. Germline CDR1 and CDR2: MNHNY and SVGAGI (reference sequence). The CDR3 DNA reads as TGTGCCAGCAACGAGGGGGGGAATGAGCAGTACTTC. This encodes CASNEGGNEQYF.

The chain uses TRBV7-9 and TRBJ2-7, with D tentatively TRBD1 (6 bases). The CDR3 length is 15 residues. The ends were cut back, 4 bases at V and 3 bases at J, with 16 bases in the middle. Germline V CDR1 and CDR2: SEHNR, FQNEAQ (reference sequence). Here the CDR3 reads CASSSARDTRYEQYF. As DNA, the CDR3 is TGTGCCAGCAGCTCTGCCCGGGACACTCGCTACGAGCAGTACTTC.

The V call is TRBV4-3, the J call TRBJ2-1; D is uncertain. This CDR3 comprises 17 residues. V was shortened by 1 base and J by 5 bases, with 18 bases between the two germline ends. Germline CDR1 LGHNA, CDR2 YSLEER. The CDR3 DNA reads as TGCGCCAGCAGCCAAGTTTTCCGGACGGATTTTGACAATGAGCAGTTCTTC. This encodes CASSQVFRTDFDNEQFF.

The CDR3: CASSQVREQETQYF. CDR3 bases: TGTGCCAGCAGCCAAGTCCGGGAGCAAGAGACCCAGTACTTC. The J gene is TRBJ2-5, the V gene TRBV3-1 (or the pseudogene TRBV3-2), with D tentatively TRBD2 (6 bases). The germline CDR1 and CDR2 sequences are LGHDT and YNNKEL (reference sequence). V lost 1 base to trimming and J lost 2 bases, with 8 bases between them. The CDR3 has 14 amino acids.

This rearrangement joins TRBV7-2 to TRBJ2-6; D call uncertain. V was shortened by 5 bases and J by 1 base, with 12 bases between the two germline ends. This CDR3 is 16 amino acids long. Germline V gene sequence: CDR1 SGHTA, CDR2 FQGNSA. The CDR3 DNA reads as TGTGCCAGCAGCCTACGGGCAACTTCTGGGGCCAACGTCCTGACTTTC. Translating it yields CASSLRATSGANVLTF.